This T cell receptor (beta chain) emerged from a study of T cell repertoires in cytomegalovirus infection (dated by TCRdb to about 2019). Turning to the overall study: Because public TCR beta signatures pointed to carriage of CMV infection together with the matching HLA type, the HLA type of each donor mattered for the analysis. Results the study describes overall, beyond this receptor: Carriers of CMV infection plus the relevant HLA type were discriminated by the cumulative frequency of public TCR beta family members in the study cohort and in an independent approximately 360-donor cohort. The ex vivo response was dominated by HLA-C-restricted CMV-specific TCR beta clonotypes, which also provided the single most frequent clonotype in two of eight donors.

Instrument used: Illumina HiSeq 1500. TCRdb redid the processing of the public reads, applying fastp at Q25 and MiXCR, and retained in-frame beta chains. Rows merge per CDR3 protein into single entries with the most common DNA and genes. Recorded for this sample are under 850,000 distinct CDR3 sequences; less than 40% of them occurred a single time. The ten largest account for 2.5% to 3% of the sample. About this clonotype itself: Its antigen is not yet known. No base-level quality is on record; no much larger clone is a single base apart.

This TCR came from a human donor in good health (CMV status not recorded). Some clones in this sample may be carry-over from other donors' samples. The sequenced material came from PBMCs.

CDR3 reads: CASSQDGPSGGGEDTQYF. The DNA sequence reads TGCGCCAGCAGCCAAGATGGCCCTAGCGGGGGGGGTGAAGATACGCAGTATTTT. This chain is built from TRBV4-1 and TRBJ2-3; 12 central bases correspond to TRBD2. Inclusive of the bounding cysteine and phenylalanine, the CDR3 is 18 residues long. The retained sequence is limited to the CDR3, 54 bases, with the frame set at the first base. Reading the germline V gene gives CDR1 MGHRA and CDR2 YSYEKL. V is pruned by 0 bases and J by 5 bases, leaving 9 bases of the junction without a gene match.